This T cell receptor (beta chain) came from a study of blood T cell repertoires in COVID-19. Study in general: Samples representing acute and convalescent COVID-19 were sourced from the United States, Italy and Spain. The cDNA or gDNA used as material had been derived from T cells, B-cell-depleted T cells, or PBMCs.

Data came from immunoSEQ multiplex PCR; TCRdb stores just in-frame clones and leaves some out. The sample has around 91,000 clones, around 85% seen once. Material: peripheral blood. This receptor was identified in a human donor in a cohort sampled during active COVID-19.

The CDR3 region is CASSQRGLDSPLHF. The DNA of the CDR3 is TGTGCCAGCAGCCAAAGGGGCCTCGATTCACCCCTCCACTTT. V usage is TRBV16 and J usage is TRBJ1-6; perhaps TRBD1 as D (5 bases). The CDR3 has 14 residues. Looked up from germline, CDR1 is KGHSY and CDR2 is FQNENV. V was cut by 2 bases and J by 8 bases, with 10 bases left in between.